This T cell receptor beta chain derives from a study of cytomegalovirus exposure and HLA in healthy donors. Study observations and caveats: Prior analysis indicated that the majority of TCR beta V segments exhibited productivity approximately 90% or approximately 30% of the time. Roughly uniform sequencing depth across donors was assumed, possibly incorrectly.

PCR employed 60 Vbeta and 13 Jbeta primers. Libraries were prepared by immunoSEQ multiplex PCR; TCRdb keeps only in-frame clonotypes and omits some of them. The sample records 95,000 to 150,000 clones, 78% being singletons. In regard to this clone: Its cognate antigen is unknown.

Per germline, CDR1 MNHEY and CDR2 SMNVEV (reference sequence). V shed 4 bases and J 2 bases; nucleotides not matched to a gene: 10. This CDR3 has 16 residues. Unrecorded immune exposure was likely among donors, who were nominally healthy when sampled. The gene calls are TRBV27 and TRBJ2-7; 8 nucleotides agree with TRBD1. This clonotype was obtained from a man in his thirties or forties in good health and CMV-seropositive. Sequences were obtained from PBMCs. The CDR3 loop is CASSSTGGDSPYEQYF. The CDR3 DNA follows: TGTGCCAGCAGTTCAACAGGGGGTGATAGCCCCTACGAGCAGTACTTC.